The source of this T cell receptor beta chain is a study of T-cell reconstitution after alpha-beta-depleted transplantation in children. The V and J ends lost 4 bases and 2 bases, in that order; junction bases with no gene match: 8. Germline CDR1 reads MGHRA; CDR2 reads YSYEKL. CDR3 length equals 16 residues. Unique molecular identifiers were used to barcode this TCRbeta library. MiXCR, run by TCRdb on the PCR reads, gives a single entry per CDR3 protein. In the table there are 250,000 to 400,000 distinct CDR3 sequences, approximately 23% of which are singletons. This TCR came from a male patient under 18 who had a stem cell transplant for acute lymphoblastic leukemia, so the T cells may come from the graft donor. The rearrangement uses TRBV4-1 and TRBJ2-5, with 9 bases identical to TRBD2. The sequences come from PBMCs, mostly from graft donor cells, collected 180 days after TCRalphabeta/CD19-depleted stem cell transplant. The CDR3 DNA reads TGCGCCAGCAGCCTAAAGACTAGCGGAATTCAAGAGACCCAGTACTTC. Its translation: CASSLKTSGIQETQYF.